The TCR beta chain described here comes from a study of beta chain features in type 1 diabetes. Study context: In all, more than 90,000,000 sorted cells from all samples were analyzed. Points from the study as a whole: The study found moderately but significantly shorter TCRB CDR3s in all four CD4+ subsets of Type 1 diabetes patients.

CD4+ naive, central memory, regulatory and stem cell-like memory cells were sorted via CD45RO/CCR7/CD25/CD127/CD95/CD27. This clone has a handful of counts. What it binds is not known. TCRB transcripts that were expressed got sequenced, as all of the isolated RNA had been reverse transcribed. The data were produced by immunoSEQ multiplex PCR, yet TCRdb's version contains in-frame clones alone and is incomplete. The sample shows about 930,000 clones, roughly a sixth of them seen only once. The TCR was taken from a young woman in good health. Sequenced input: naive CD4+ T cells from blood.

The CDR3 DNA sequence: TGTGCCAGCAGCCGGCTGGCCCGTACGCAGTATTTT. Its translation is CASSRLARTQYF. The chain joins TRBV7-2 to TRBJ2-3; D remains unclear. V lost 5 bases, J lost 8 bases, and 11 bases lay in between. Germline-derived CDR1 and CDR2 are SGHTA and FQGNSA. The length of the CDR3 is 12 residues.